This entry is about one T cell receptor (beta chain). The antigen is unknown. The sample is drawn from a study of blood T cells in healthy people across ages. Findings and caveats of the study: Strong correlation linked observed beta diversity and percent naive T cells.

In terms of origin and age, donors were healthy Caucasian individuals from Russia aged 6 to 90. Every participating donor contributed about 10 milliliters of peripheral blood through a draw. Isolation yielded PBMCs, at least 6 million per sample, in every case. The length of the CDR3 is 13 residues. Deletions cut 8 bases from V and 7 bases from J, with 15 bases between. Germline V lookup: CDR1 MNHEY, CDR2 SVGEGT. Sample-barcoded 5' priming and a J-beta primer mix drove a second PCR of about 6 to 11 cycles. TCRdb used MiXCR to reprocess the 5' RACE reads, holding one entry per CDR3 protein. The sample lists 1.5 million to 2 million distinct CDR3 sequences, approximately 28% seen once, with approximately 7.7% in the top ten.

This chain links TRBV6-2 or TRBV6-3 with TRBJ2-1; D is perhaps TRBD2 (6 bases). Sequenced sample: blood. The sequence was collected from a woman aged 30 to 39 in good health. This CDR3 is CASREPPGNEQFF. The DNA of the CDR3 is TGTGCCAGCCGGGAGCCCCCTGGGAATGAGCAGTTCTTC.